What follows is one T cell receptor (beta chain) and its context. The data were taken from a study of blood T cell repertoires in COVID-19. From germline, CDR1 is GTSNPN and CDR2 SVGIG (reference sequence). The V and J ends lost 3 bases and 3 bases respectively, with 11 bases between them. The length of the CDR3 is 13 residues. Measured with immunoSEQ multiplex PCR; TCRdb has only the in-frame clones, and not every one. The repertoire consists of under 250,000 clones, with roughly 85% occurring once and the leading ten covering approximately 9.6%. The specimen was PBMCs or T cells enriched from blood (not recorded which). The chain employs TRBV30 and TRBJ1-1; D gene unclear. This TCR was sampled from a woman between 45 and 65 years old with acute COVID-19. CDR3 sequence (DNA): TGTGCCTGGAGGGGATATAGCGACACTGAAGCTTTCTTT. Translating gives CAWRGYSDTEAFF.